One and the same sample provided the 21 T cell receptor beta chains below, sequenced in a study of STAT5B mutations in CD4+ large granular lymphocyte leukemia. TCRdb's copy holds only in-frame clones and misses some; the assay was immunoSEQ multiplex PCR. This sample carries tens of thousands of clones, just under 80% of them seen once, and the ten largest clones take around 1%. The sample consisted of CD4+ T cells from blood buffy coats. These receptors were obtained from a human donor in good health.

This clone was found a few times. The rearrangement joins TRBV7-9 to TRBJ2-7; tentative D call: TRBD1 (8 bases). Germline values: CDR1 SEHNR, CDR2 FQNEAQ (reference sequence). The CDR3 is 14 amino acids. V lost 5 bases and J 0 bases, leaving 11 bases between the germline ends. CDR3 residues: CASSTGGDSYEQYF. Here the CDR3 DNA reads TGTGCCAGCAGCACAGGGGGGGACTCCTACGAGCAGTACTTC.

For the CDR3, the DNA is TGTGCCATCAGTGAAGATTCTAGGACACTTGGCTACACCTTC. It codes for CAISEDSRTLGYTF. This rearrangement joins TRBV10-3 to TRBJ1-2; maybe TRBD1 (5 bases). V lost 3 bases, J lost 7 bases, and 15 bases lay in between. The CDR3 runs to 14 residues. The germline V gene encodes CDR1 ENHRY and CDR2 SYGVKD.

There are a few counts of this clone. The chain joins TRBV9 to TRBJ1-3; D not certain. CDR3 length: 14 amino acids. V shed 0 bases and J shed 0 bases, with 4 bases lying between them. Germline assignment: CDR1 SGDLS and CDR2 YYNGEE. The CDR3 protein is CASSVDGSGNTIYF. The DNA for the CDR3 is TGTGCCAGCAGCGTAGACGGCTCTGGAAACACCATATATTTT.

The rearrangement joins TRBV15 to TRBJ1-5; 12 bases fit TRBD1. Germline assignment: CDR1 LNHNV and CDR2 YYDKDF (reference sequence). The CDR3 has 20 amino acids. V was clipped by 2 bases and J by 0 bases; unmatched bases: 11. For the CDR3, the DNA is TGTGCCACCAGCAGAAGGAGAGGGACAGGGGGCGAGAATAGCAATCAGCCCCAGCATTTT. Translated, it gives CATSRRRGTGGENSNQPQHF.

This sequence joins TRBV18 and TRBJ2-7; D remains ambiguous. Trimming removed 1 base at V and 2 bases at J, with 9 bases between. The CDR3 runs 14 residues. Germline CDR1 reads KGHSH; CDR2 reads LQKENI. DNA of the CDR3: TGTGCCAGCTCACCACGTCCAGCCCCCTACGAGCAGTACGTC. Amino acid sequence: CASSPRPAPYEQYV.

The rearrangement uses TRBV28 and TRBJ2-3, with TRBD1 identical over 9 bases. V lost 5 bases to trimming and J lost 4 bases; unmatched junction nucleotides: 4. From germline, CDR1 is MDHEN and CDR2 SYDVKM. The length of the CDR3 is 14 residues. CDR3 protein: CASSGGQGPDTQYF. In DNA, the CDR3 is TGTGCCAGCAGTGGGGGACAGGGCCCAGATACGCAGTATTTT.

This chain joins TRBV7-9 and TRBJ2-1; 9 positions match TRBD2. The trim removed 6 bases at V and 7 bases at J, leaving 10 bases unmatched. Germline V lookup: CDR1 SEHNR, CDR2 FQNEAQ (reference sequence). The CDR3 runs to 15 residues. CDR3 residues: CASRYDSGGPNEQFF. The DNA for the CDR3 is TGTGCCAGCAGATATGATAGCGGGGGCCCAAATGAGCAGTTCTTC.

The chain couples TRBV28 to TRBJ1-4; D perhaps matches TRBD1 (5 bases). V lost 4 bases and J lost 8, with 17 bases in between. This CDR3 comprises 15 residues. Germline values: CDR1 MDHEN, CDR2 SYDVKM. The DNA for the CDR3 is TGTGCCAGCAGTTCCCAAGGGGCGGGTTTCGAAAAACTGTTTTTT. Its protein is CASSSQGAGFEKLFF.

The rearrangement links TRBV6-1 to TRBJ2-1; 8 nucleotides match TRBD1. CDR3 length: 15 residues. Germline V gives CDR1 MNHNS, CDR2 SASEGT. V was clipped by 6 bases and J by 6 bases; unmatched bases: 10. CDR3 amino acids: CASSGDRGWGNEQFF. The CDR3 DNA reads TGTGCCAGCAGCGGCGACAGGGGATGGGGCAATGAGCAGTTCTTC.

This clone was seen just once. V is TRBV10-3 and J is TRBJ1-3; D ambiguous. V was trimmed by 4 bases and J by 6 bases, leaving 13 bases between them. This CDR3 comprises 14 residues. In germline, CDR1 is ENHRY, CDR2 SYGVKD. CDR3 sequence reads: CAISARAPENTIYF. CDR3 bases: TGTGCCATCAGTGCAAGGGCCCCCGAAAACACCATATATTTT.

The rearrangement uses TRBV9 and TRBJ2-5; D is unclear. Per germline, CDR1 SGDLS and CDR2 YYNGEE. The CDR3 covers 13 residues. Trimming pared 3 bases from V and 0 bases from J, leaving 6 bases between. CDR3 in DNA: TGTGCCAGCAGCGAACAAAACCAAGAGACCCAGTACTTC. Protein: CASSEQNQETQYF.

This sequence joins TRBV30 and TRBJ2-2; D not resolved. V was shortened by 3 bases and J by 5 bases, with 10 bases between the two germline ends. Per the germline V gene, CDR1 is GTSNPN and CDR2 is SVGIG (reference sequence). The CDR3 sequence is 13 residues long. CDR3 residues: CAWRQERTGELFF. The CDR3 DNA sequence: TGTGCCTGGAGGCAAGAGAGAACCGGGGAGCTGTTTTTT.

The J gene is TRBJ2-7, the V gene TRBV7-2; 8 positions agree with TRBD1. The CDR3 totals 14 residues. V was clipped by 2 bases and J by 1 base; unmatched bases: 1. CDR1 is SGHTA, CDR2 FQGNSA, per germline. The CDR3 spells CASSLQGASYEQYF. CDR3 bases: TGTGCCAGCAGCTTACAGGGGGCATCCTACGAGCAGTACTTC.

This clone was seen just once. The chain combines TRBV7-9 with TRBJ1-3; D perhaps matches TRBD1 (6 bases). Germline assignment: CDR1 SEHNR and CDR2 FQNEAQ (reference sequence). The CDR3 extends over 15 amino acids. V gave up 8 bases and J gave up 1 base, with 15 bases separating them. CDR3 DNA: TGTGCCAGCGCGGGGGCGCGGGTATCTGGAAACACCATATATTTT. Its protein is CASAGARVSGNTIYF.

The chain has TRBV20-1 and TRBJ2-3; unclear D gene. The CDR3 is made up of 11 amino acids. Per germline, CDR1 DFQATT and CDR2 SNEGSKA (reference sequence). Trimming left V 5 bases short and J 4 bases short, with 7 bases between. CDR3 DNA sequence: TGCAGTGCTCCTCACCCAGATACGCAGTATTTT. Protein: CSAPHPDTQYF.

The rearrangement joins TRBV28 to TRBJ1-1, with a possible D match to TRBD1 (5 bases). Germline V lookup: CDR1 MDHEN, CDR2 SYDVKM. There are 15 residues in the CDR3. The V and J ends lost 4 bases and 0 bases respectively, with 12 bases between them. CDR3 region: CASSSMRQLNTEAFF. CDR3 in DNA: TGTGCCAGCAGTTCAATGAGACAGCTGAACACTGAAGCTTTCTTT. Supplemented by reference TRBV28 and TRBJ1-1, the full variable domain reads DVKVTQSSRYLVKRTGEKVFLECVQDMDHENMFWYRQDPGLGLRLIYFSYDVKMKEKGDIPEGYSVSREKKERFSLILESASTNQTSMYLCASSSMRQLNTEAFFGQGTRLTVV.

The CDR3 bases are TGCGCCAGCAGCGACGGACTTCAAGAGACCCAGTACTTC. Translated, it gives CASSDGLQETQYF. This chain links TRBV5-1 with TRBJ2-5; tentatively, D is TRBD2 (5 bases). CDR3 length equals 13 residues. The V gene lost 4 bases and the J gene lost 2 bases, with 9 bases spanning the gap. Germline V gene lookup returns CDR1 SGHRS and CDR2 YFSETQ.

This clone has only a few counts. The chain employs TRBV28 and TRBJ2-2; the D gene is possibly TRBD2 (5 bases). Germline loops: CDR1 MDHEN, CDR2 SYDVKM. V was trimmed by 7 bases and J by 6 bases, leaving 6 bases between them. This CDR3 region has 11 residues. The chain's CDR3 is CASTAAGELFF. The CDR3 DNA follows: TGTGCCAGCACAGCGGCCGGGGAGCTGTTTTTT.

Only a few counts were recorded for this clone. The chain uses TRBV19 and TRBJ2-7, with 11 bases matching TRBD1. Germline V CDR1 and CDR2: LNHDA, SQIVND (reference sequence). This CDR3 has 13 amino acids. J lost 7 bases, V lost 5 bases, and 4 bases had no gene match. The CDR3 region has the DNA TGTGCCAGTAGTCCCGGGACAGGGGGTGAGCAGTACTTC. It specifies CASSPGTGGEQYF.

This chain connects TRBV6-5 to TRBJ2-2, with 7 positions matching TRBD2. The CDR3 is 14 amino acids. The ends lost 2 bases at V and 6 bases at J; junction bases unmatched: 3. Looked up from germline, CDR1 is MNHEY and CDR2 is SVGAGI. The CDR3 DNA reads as TGTGCCAGCAGTTACGGGGGGGTCGCCGGGGAGCTGTTTTTT. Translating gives CASSYGGVAGELFF.

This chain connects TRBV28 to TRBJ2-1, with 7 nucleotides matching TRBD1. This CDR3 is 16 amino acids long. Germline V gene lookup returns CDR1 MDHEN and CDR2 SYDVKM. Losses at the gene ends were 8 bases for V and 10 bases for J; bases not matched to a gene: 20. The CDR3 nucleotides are TGTGCCAGCCCCCCGGAAGGGACAGCGGTCCATCCGGAGCAGTTCTTC. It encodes CASPPEGTAVHPEQFF.